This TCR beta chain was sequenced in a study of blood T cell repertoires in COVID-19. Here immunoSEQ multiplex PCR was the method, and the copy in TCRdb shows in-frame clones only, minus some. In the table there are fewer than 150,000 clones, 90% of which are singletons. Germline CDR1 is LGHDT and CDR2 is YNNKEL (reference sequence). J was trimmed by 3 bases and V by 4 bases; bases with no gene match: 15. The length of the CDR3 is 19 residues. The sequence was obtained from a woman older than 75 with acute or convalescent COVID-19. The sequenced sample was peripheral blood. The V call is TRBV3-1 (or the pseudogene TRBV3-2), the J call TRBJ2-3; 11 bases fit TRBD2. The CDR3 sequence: CASSPRRLAGGRLTDTQYF. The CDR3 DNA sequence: TGTGCCAGCAGCCCCCGAAGATTAGCGGGGGGGCGGTTGACAGATACGCAGTATTTT.